This T cell receptor beta chain was sequenced in a study of blood T cell repertoires in COVID-19. Study-level information: Spain, Italy and the United States supplied samples that represented acute and convalescent COVID-19. Sources were T cells, B-cell-depleted T cells, or PBMCs; the material itself was cDNA or gDNA.

Per the study methods: The assay estimated nucleated cells by amplifying reference gene primers. Only in-frame clones appear in the TCRdb table, and some are missing; sequencing was by immunoSEQ multiplex PCR. Clone size and V and J calls were adopted from that table, with D and trimming inferred from the DNA. The table includes 200,000 or so clones, around four fifths detected once. The CDR3 runs 12 residues. V was clipped by 7 bases and J by 5 bases, with 11 bases between them. The clonotype comes from a woman aged 25 to 39 with acute or convalescent COVID-19. Sample: peripheral blood. V gene TRBV12-3 or TRBV12-4 combines with J gene TRBJ1-1; perhaps TRBD1 as D (5 bases). As DNA, the CDR3 is TGTGCCAGCATACGGGGGTTGACTGAAGCTTTCTTT. Protein sequence: CASIRGLTEAFF.